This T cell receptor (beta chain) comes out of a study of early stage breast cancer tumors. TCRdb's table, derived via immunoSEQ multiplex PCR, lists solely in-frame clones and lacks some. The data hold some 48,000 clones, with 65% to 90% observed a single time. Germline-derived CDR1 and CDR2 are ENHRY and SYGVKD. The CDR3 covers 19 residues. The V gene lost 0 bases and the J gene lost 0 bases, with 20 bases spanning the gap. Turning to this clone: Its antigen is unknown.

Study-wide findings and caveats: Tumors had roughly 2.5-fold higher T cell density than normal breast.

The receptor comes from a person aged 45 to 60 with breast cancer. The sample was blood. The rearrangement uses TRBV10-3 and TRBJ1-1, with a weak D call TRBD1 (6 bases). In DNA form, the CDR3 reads TGTGCCATCAGTGAGTCGGGGGGGCAGTCGTTAATCATGAACACTGAAGCTTTCTTT. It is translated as CAISESGGQSLIMNTEAFF.